What follows are 2 T cell receptor beta chains derived from one specimen sequenced in a study of blood T cell repertoires in COVID-19. Assay used: immunoSEQ multiplex PCR; TCRdb lists only in-frame clones, some missing. The sample has some 320,000 clones; 90% are singletons. The specimen sequenced was PBMCs or T cells enriched from blood (not recorded which). These receptor sequences come from a woman aged 25-40 years who had been exposed to COVID-19.

The chain has TRBV7-2 and TRBJ2-1; 10 positions match TRBD2. V lost 5 bases and J lost 4; bases outside the gene matches: 11. This CDR3 spans 17 amino acids. Germline V gene data show CDR1 as SGHTA and CDR2 as FQGNSA. The CDR3, as DNA: TGTGCCAGCAGCGCCTCACTTGTAGCGGGGGGTTACAATGAGCAGTTCTTC. Amino acids: CASSASLVAGGYNEQFF.

CDR3 coding DNA: TGCGCCAGCAGCCAAGGGGCGGCGGGGGGATCCTATGGCTACACCTTC. It codes for CASSQGAAGGSYGYTF. The rearrangement joins TRBV4-1 to TRBJ1-2, with a possible D match to TRBD1 (5 bases). The germline V and J ends were trimmed by 1 base and 4 bases, with 16 bases remaining between them. The CDR3 is 16 amino acids. CDR1 is MGHRA, CDR2 YSYEKL, per germline.